These 17 T cell receptor beta chains came from one sample sequenced in a study of cytomegalovirus exposure and HLA in healthy donors. Primers: 60 Vbeta forward and 13 Jbeta reverse. Assay: immunoSEQ multiplex PCR; the TCRdb copy retains only in-frame clones and omits some. Among approximately 120,000 clones listed, about 76% were seen once. Sequencing was performed on PBMCs. Source of these receptors: a woman aged 40 to 50 in good health and CMV-seropositive.

J is TRBJ2-2 and V is TRBV7-8; perhaps TRBD2 as D (5 bases). The CDR3 has 14 residues. The V and J ends lost 3 bases and 1 base respectively, with 6 bases between them. The germline gives CDR1 SGHVS, CDR2 FQNEAQ. CDR3 sequence (DNA): TGTGCCAGCAGCTTTGGACTGAACACCGGGGAGCTGTTTTTT. This translates into CASSFGLNTGELFF. Full variable domain (rest looked up from reference TRBV7-8 and TRBJ2-2): GAGVSQSPRYKVAKRGQDVALRCDPISGHVSLFWYQQALGQGPEFLTYFQNEAQLDKSGLPSDRFFAERPEGSVSTLKIQRTQQEDSAVYLCASSFGLNTGELFFGEGSRLTVL.

As to this clone: The sample has other DNA sequences that encode this CDR3 too. The V call is TRBV5-1, the J call TRBJ2-2, with TRBD1 matching 7 bases. In germline, CDR1 is SGHRS, CDR2 YFSETQ. V dropped 4 bases and J dropped 4; count of bases not matched to a gene: 7. The CDR3 consists of 15 residues. This CDR3 reads CASSLRTGVTGELFF. The CDR3 bases are TGCGCCAGCAGCCTTCGGACAGGAGTCACCGGGGAGCTGTTTTTT.

This chain connects TRBV6-5 to TRBJ2-5, with 10 bases identical to TRBD1. The CDR3 is 14 residues long. The junction had 12 bases not matched to a gene; V was cut back by 6 bases and J by 11 bases. Germline V CDR1 and CDR2: MNHEY, SVGAGI. CDR3 in DNA: TGTGCCAGCAGACGGGACAGGGGAGTGGGGGAGCAGTACTTC. Amino acid sequence: CASRRDRGVGEQYF.

This clone was observed a single time. The chain recombines TRBV7-7 with TRBJ2-1; no clear D. CDR3 length equals 12 residues. Trimming removed 5 bases from V and 10 bases from J, with 12 bases in between. In germline, CDR1 is SSHAT, CDR2 FNYEAQ (reference sequence). In DNA, the CDR3 is TGTGCCAGCAGCCCGACCTTGGGCGAGCAGTTCTTC. As protein: CASSPTLGEQFF.

The chain carries TRBV2 and TRBJ2-1; unclear D gene. This CDR3 contains 14 residues. V was trimmed by 0 bases and J by 14 bases, leaving 17 bases between them. From germline, CDR1 is SNHLY and CDR2 FYNNEI. The CDR3 bases are TGTGCCAGCAGTGAAGCGCTGCAGAAACATGGCAAGTTCTTC. Translating gives CASSEALQKHGKFF.

In this sample, this clone turned up once. V and J are TRBV28 and TRBJ1-2; D is undetermined. Trimming cost V 3 bases and J 4 bases, with 6 bases left between them. CDR3 length equals 12 residues. CDR1 and CDR2 from the germline V gene are MDHEN and SYDVKM. This CDR3 is CASSFRGYGYTF. The CDR3 DNA reads as TGTGCCAGCAGTTTCCGGGGCTATGGCTACACCTTC.

The chain uses TRBV5-1 and TRBJ2-1; no reliable D call. CDR1 is SGHRS, CDR2 YFSETQ, per germline. V lost 5 bases and J 5 bases, leaving 8 bases between the germline ends. The CDR3 contains 12 residues. The CDR3 is CASRPQDNEQFF. As DNA, the CDR3 is TGCGCCAGCAGGCCCCAGGACAATGAGCAGTTCTTC. Looking up the rest from reference TRBV5-1 and TRBJ2-1 gives the full variable domain: KAGVTQTPRYLIKTRGQQVTLSCSPISGHRSVSWYQQTPGQGLQFLFEYFSETQRNKGNFPGRFSGRQFSNSRSEMNVSTLELGDSALYLCASRPQDNEQFFGPGTRLTVL.

The chain carries TRBV6-1 and TRBJ1-1; a weak D match, TRBD1 (6 bases). Trimming removed 8 bases from V and 4 bases from J, with 14 bases in between. The V gene's germline CDR1 is MNHNS and CDR2 SASEGT. The CDR3 has 13 residues. The CDR3 spells CASREQGSTEAFF. Written as DNA, the CDR3 is TGTGCCAGCCGAGAACAGGGATCCACTGAAGCTTTCTTT.

The chain is built from TRBV4-1 and TRBJ2-5; the D gene is possibly TRBD1 (6 bases). With 1 base removed from V and 6 bases from J, the gap between germline ends came to 15 bases. CDR3 length: 15 amino acids. Germline-derived CDR1 and CDR2 are MGHRA and YSYEKL. The CDR3 here is CASSQGALGAQTQYF. The DNA of the CDR3 is TGCGCCAGCAGCCAAGGGGCGCTGGGGGCCCAGACCCAGTACTTC.

The rearrangement links TRBV12-5 to TRBJ1-5; TRBD1 is a possible D gene (6 bases). Germline assignment: CDR1 LGHNT and CDR2 FRNRAP. This CDR3 has 13 residues. Trimming took 4 bases from V and 3 from J, leaving 7 bases between them. The CDR3 DNA follows: TGTGCTAGTGGTTGGACAGACAATCAGCCCCAGCATTTT. Protein: CASGWTDNQPQHF.

This sequence joins TRBV28 and TRBJ1-5; D not resolved. CDR3 length: 13 amino acids. The germline CDR1 and CDR2 sequences are MDHEN and SYDVKM. Trimming cost V 7 bases and J 1 base, with 8 bases left between them. The CDR3 is CASTAGSNQPQHF. The CDR3 coding sequence is TGTGCCAGCACAGCGGGGAGCAATCAGCCCCAGCATTTT.

The CDR3 region has the DNA TGTGCCTGGAGGGTATCGACAGGTTACAATTCACCCCTCCACTTT. It yields the protein CAWRVSTGYNSPLHF. This sequence joins TRBV30 and TRBJ1-6, with a tentative D call TRBD1 (6 bases). The CDR3 covers 15 residues. V was clipped by 3 bases and J by 7 bases, with 16 bases between them. Germline loops: CDR1 GTSNPN, CDR2 SVGIG (reference sequence). The full variable domain, in which reference TRBV30 and TRBJ1-6 provide the parts outside the CDR3, is SQTIHQWPATLVQPVGSPLSLECTVEGTSNPNLYWYRQAAGRGLQLLFYSVGIGQISSEVPQNLSASRPQDRQFILSSKKLLLSDSGFYLCAWRVSTGYNSPLHFGNGTRLTVT.

V is TRBV19 and J is TRBJ1-1, with D tentatively TRBD1 (5 bases). With 7 bases removed from V and 5 bases from J, the gap between germline ends came to 17 bases. This CDR3 region has 14 residues. From germline, CDR1 is LNHDA and CDR2 SQIVND (reference sequence). Written as DNA, the CDR3 is TGTGCCAGTAACCCAAGGCGGGGGGGGACTGAAGCTTTCTTT. Its translation: CASNPRRGGTEAFF.

The gene calls are TRBV5-1 and TRBJ1-1, with a possible D match to TRBD1 (6 bases). V dropped 0 bases and J dropped 1 base, with 10 bases sitting between them. There are 15 residues in the CDR3. CDR1 and CDR2 (germline): SGHRS, YFSETQ. This CDR3 reads CASSLGGGGNTEAFF. CDR3 coding DNA: TGCGCCAGCAGCTTGGGAGGGGGGGGGAACACTGAAGCTTTCTTT.

The table lists this clone with a few counts. This chain links TRBV15 with TRBJ1-1; no firm D call. V shed 0 bases and J shed 10 bases, with 9 bases lying between them. The germline V gene has CDR1 LNHNV and CDR2 YYDKDF (reference sequence). CDR3 length: 12 residues. CDR3 region: CATSRDFSGAFF. CDR3 DNA sequence: TGTGCCACCAGCAGAGATTTTTCGGGAGCTTTCTTT.

Notes on this clone: A read error may produce the germline difference seen at one junction end. The genes are TRBV7-7 and TRBJ2-5; weak D call: TRBD1 (6 bases). CDR3 length: 17 residues. The V gene's germline CDR1 is SSHAT and CDR2 FNYEAQ (reference sequence). The CDR3 DNA reads TGTGCTAGCAGCTTGTCGGTCGATAGGGGGTTCACGGAGACCCAGTACTTC. Translated: CASSLSVDRGFTETQYF.

The chain uses TRBV2 and TRBJ1-6; D not resolved. The CDR3 is made up of 16 amino acids. The V gene's germline CDR1 is SNHLY and CDR2 FYNNEI. V gave up 1 base and J gave up 0 bases, with 7 bases separating them. In nucleotides, the CDR3 is TGTGCCAGCAGTGAAGGGAGGAGCTCCTATAATTCACCCCTCCACTTT. Its protein is CASSEGRSSYNSPLHF.